This T cell receptor (beta chain) originates from a study of blood T cells in healthy people across ages. Study-wide findings and caveats: Among T cells, TCR beta diversity per million cells dropped roughly linearly as age rose.

With respect to this clonotype: Its antigen is not identified.

For the second PCR, which ran for roughly 6 to 12 cycles, a sample-barcoded 5' primer and a J-beta primer mix were used. TCRdb independently ran MiXCR on the 5' RACE reads; one entry per CDR3 protein. The table shows roughly 730,000 distinct CDR3 sequences, with 56% occurring only once. The CDR3 is 14 amino acids. Germline CDR1 and CDR2: MNHNY and SVGAGI (reference sequence). V was clipped by 8 bases and J by 5 bases, with 18 bases between them. Those donating, healthy Caucasian individuals from Russia, were aged roughly 6 to 90. The chain joins TRBV6-6 to TRBJ2-5; D perhaps matches TRBD2 (6 bases). Sequenced input: blood. This clonotype originated in a man aged 35 to 55 in good health. CDR3: CASGARSGRETQYF. CDR3 DNA sequence: TGTGCCAGCGGGGCTCGGTCAGGGAGGGAGACCCAGTACTTC.